This T cell receptor beta chain was identified during a study of blood T cell repertoires in COVID-19. Study information: Samples of COVID-19 (acute and convalescent) were obtained from the United States, Italy and Spain. PBMCs, B-cell-depleted T cells, or T cells were the source of the cDNA or gDNA that made up the material.

This CDR3 contains 14 residues. The V gene's germline CDR1 is WNHNN and CDR2 SYGVQD (reference sequence). The V segment lost 6 bases and the J segment 7 bases; nucleotides outside the gene matches: 9. The authors' processing: Reference gene primer amplification in the assay estimated nucleated cell counts. TCRdb's copy holds only in-frame clones and misses some; the assay was immunoSEQ multiplex PCR. The V and J calls and clone size were taken over from that table, and D and trimming were inferred from the DNA. The sample carries about half a million clones, 80% to 90% recorded once. This sequence originates from a human donor in a cohort sampled during active COVID-19. The sample was peripheral blood. This chain uses TRBV10-1 with TRBJ2-4; 7 bases line up with TRBD2. Here the CDR3 DNA reads TGCGCCAGCAGCCCGACTAGCAATTTGAACATTCAGTACTTC. Translation: CASSPTSNLNIQYF.